This TCR beta chain was observed in a study of immune evolution from preneoplasia to lung adenocarcinoma. General study findings and limits: Normal lung had the highest top T cell clone frequencies. Highest clonality occurred in KRAS-mutant, not EGFR-mutant or double wild-type, nodules.

Two lung cancer pathologists independently confirmed each histologic diagnosis. After pathologic assessment, macro-dissection selected premalignant or tumor cells for extraction. Of note for this clone: Its antigen is currently unknown.

Measured with immunoSEQ multiplex PCR; TCRdb has only the in-frame clones, and not every one. Altogether around 6,100 clones are present, approximately 85% being singletons, with the ten largest covering approximately 4.8%. The source is a person aged 50-75 years with lung adenocarcinoma. The sample comprised FFPE invasive lung adenocarcinoma tissue.

In DNA, the CDR3 is TGTGCCACGACAGTTAGCAATCAGCCCCAGCATTTT. Amino acid sequence: CATTVSNQPQHF. The V gene is TRBV30, the J gene TRBJ1-5; D may be TRBD1 (5 bases). The CDR3 extends over 12 amino acids. The V end lost 8 bases, the J end lost 0 bases, and 8 bases lay between the germline ends. Germline-derived CDR1 and CDR2 are GTSNPN and SVGIG (reference sequence).